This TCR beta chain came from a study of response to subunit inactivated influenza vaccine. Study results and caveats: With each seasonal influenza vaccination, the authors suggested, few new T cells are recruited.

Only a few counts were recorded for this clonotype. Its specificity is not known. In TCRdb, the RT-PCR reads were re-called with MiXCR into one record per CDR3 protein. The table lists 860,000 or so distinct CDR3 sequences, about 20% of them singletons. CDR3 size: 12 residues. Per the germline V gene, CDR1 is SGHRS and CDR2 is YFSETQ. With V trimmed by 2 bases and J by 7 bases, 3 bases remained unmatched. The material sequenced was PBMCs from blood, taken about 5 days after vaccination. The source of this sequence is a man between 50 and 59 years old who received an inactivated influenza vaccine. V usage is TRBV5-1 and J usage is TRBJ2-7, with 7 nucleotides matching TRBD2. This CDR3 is CASSFAGGEQYF. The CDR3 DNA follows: TGCGCCAGCAGCTTTGCCGGGGGGGAGCAGTACTTC.